The present T cell receptor beta chain was sequenced within a study of cytomegalovirus exposure and HLA in healthy donors. J was trimmed by 2 bases and V by 6 bases; bases with no gene match: 2. Germline CDR1 reads PRHDT; CDR2 reads FYEKMQ (reference sequence). The CDR3 contains 13 residues. This clone occurred a few times. Amplification used 60 Vbeta primers and 13 Jbeta primers. Only in-frame clones appear in the TCRdb table, and some are missing; sequencing was by immunoSEQ multiplex PCR. The table records 170,000 or so clones, 75% to 85% of them present only once. The sequencing input was PBMCs. This clonotype was sampled from a woman aged 25-40 years in good health and CMV-seropositive. V gene TRBV13 combines with J gene TRBJ1-2; TRBD1 matches 8 bases. The CDR3 nucleotides are TGTGCCAGCAGGAACAGGGGGAACTATGGCTACACCTTC. This translates into CASRNRGNYGYTF.